This TCR beta chain was recorded in a study of CD8 T cells in ankylosing spondylitis. The table lists this clonotype with many counts. Its antigen is as yet unknown. TCRdb independently ran MiXCR on the 5' RACE reads; one entry per CDR3 protein. The table has about 800,000 distinct CDR3 sequences, roughly 10% seen once. Findings and caveats of the study: It appeared that ankylosing spondylitis blood was characterized by a TCR beta motif of about 8 highly homologous variants.

The J segment lost 5 bases and the V segment lost 6 bases, leaving 12 bases of the junction unmatched. The CDR3 consists of 14 residues. Germline V gene sequence: CDR1 DFQATT, CDR2 SNEGSKA (reference sequence). This chain joins TRBV20-1 and TRBJ1-1, with 7 bases matching TRBD1. The sequence came from a male donor with ankylosing spondylitis. Sequencing input: blood, either unsorted or a sorted T cell fraction (not recorded which). The chain's CDR3 is CSAELQGVGTEAFF. The CDR3 DNA follows: TGCAGTGCCGAGCTCCAGGGGGTCGGTACTGAAGCTTTCTTT.